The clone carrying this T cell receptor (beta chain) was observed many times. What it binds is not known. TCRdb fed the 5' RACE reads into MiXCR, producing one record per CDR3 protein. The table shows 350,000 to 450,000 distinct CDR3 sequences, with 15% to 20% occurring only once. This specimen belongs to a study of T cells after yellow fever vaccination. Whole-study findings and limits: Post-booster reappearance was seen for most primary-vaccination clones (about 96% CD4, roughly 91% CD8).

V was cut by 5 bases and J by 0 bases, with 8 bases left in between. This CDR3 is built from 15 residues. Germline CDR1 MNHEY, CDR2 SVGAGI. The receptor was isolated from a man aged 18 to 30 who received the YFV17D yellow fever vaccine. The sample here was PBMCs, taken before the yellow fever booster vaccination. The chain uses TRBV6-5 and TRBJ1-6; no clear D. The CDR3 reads CASSGRSSYNSPLHF. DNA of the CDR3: TGTGCCAGCAGTGGGCGAAGCTCCTATAATTCACCCCTCCACTTT.